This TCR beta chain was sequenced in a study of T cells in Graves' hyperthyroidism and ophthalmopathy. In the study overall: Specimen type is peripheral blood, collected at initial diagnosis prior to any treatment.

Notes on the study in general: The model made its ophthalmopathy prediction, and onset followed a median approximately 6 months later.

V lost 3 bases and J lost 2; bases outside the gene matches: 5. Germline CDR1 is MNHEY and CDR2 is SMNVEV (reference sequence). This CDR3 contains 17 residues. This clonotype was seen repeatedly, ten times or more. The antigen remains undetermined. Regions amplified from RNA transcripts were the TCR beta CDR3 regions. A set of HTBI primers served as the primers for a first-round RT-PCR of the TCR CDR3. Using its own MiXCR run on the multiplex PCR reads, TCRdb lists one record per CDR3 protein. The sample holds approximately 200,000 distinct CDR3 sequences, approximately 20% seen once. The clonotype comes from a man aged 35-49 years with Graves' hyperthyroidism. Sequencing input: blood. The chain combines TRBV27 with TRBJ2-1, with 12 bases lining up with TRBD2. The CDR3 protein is CASSLILAGGPYNEQFF. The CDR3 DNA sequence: TGTGCCAGCAGTTTGATTCTAGCGGGGGGGCCCTACAATGAGCAGTTCTTC.